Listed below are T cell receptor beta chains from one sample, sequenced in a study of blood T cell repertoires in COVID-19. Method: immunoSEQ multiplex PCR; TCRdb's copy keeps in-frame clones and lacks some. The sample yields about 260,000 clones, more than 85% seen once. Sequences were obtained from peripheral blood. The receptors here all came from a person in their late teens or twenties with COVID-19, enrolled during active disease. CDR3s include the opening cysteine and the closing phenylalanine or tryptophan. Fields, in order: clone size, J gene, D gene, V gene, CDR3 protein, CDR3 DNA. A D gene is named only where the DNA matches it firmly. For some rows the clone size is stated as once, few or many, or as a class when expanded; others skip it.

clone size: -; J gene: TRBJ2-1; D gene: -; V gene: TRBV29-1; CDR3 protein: CSVEATERSYNEQFF; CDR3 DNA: TGCAGCGTTGAAGCTACGGAGAGATCCTACAATGAGCAGTTCTTC
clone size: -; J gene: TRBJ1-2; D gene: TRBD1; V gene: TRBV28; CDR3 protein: CASSPTLGTAGYTF; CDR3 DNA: TGTGCCAGCAGCCCCACACTTGGGACAGCAGGCTACACCTTC
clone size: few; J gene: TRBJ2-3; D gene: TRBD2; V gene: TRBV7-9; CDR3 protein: CASSPPIGLAGDSDTQYF; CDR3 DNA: TGTGCCAGCAGCCCCCCCATTGGGCTAGCGGGAGATTCAGATACGCAGTATTTT
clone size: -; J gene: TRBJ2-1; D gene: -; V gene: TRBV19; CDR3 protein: CASSISGYNEQFF; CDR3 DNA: TGTGCCAGTAGTATATCCGGCTACAATGAGCAGTTCTTC
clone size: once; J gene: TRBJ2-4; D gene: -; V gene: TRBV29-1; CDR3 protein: CSVDSRHCEPSERKVLAKNIQYF; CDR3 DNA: TGCAGCGTTGATTCTCGCCACTGCGAACCCAGCGAACGAAAAGTTTTAGCCAAAAACATTCAGTACTTC
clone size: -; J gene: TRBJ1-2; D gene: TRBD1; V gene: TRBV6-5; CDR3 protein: CASSYDRENYGYTF; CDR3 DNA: TGTGCCAGCAGTTACGACAGGGAGAACTATGGCTACACCTTC
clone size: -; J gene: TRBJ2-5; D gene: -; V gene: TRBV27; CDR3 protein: CASSLSGHQETQYF; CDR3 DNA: TGTGCCAGCAGTTTAAGCGGGCACCAAGAGACCCAGTACTTC
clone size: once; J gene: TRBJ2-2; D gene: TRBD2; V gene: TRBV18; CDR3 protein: CASSPPSSGRPGELFF; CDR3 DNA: TGTGCCAGCTCACCACCGTCTAGCGGGAGACCCGGGGAGCTGTTTTTT
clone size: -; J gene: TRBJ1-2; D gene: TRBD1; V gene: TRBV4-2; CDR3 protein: CASSQDGGGAAYGYTF; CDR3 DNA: TGTGCCAGCAGCCAAGATGGAGGGGGCGCGGCCTATGGCTACACCTTC
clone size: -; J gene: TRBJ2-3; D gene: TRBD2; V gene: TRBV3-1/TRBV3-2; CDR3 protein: CASSQGLAGGRTDTQYF; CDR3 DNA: TGTGCCAGCAGCCAAGGTCTAGCGGGAGGGAGAACAGATACGCAGTATTTT
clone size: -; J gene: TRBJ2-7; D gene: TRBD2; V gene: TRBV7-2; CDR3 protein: CASSLRGGATYEQYF; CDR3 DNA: TGTGCCAGCAGCTTACGCGGGGGGGCGACCTACGAGCAGTACTTC
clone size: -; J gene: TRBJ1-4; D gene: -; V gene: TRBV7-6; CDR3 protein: CASSLIAGSNEKLFF; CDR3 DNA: TGTGCCAGCAGCTTAATCGCAGGGTCAAATGAAAAACTGTTTTTT
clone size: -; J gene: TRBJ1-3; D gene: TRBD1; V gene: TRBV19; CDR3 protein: CASITGTGSSSGNTIYF; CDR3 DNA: TGTGCCAGTATAACGGGGACAGGGTCCTCCTCTGGAAACACCATATATTTT
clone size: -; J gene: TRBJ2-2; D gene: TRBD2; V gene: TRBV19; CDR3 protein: CASKESSGRADTGELFF; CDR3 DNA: TGTGCCAGCAAGGAGTCTAGCGGGAGGGCCGACACCGGGGAGCTGTTTTTT
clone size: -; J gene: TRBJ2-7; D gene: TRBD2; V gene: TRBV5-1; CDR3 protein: CASSPGLAGGLYEQYF; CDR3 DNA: TGCGCCAGCAGCCCGGGACTAGCGGGAGGGCTTTACGAGCAGTACTTC
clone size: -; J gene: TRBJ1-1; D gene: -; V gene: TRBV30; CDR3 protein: CAWSVLAGKTEAFF; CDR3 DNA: TGTGCCTGGAGTGTACTGGCAGGGAAGACTGAAGCTTTCTTT
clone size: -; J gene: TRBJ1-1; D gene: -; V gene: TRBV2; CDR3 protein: CASSSMDSSHTEAFF; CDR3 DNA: TGTGCCAGCAGTTCCATGGACTCATCCCACACTGAAGCTTTCTTT
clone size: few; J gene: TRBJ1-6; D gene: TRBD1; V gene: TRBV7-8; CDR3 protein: CASSLAAGQVNSPLHF; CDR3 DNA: TGTGCCAGCAGCTTAGCGGCCGGACAGGTTAATTCACCCCTCCACTTT
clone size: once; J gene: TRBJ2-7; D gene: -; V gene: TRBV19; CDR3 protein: CASSIGALYEQYF; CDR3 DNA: TGTGCCAGTAGTATTGGGGCCCTCTACGAGCAGTACTTC
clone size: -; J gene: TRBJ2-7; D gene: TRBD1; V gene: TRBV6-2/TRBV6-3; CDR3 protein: CASSYGWDSSYEQYF; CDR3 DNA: TGTGCCAGCAGTTATGGCTGGGACAGCTCCTACGAGCAGTACTTC
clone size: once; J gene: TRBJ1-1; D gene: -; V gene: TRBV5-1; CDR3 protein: CASSMGQGSSFF; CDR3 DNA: TGCGCCAGCAGCATGGGACAAGGCTCGTCTTTCTTT
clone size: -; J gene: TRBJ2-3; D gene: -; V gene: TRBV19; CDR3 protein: CASSTPPGLRGDTQYF; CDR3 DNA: TGTGCCAGTAGTACACCGCCGGGCCTCCGGGGGGATACGCAGTATTTT
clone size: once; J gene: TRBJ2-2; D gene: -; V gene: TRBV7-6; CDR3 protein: CASSPGVGELFF; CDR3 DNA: TGTGCCAGCAGCCCCGGGGTCGGGGAGCTGTTTTTT
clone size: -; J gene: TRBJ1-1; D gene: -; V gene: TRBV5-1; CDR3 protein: CASSSGDLEAFF; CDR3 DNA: TGCGCCAGCAGCTCCGGGGATCTTGAAGCTTTCTTT
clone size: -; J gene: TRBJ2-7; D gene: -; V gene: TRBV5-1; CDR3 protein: CASSLQGSYEQYF; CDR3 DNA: TGCGCCAGCAGCCTACAGGGCTCCTACGAGCAGTACTTC
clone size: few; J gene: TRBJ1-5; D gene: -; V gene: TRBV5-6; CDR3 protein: CASSPRGEIKPQHF; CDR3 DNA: TGTGCCAGCAGCCCGCGGGGAGAAATAAAGCCCCAGCATTTT
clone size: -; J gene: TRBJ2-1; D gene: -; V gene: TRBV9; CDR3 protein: CASSVVEGEQFF; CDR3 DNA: TGTGCCAGCAGCGTAGTAGAGGGTGAGCAGTTCTTC
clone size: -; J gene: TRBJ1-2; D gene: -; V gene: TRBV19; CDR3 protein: CASTRRDYDYGYTF; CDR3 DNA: TGTGCCAGTACACGGCGAGACTATGACTATGGCTACACCTTC
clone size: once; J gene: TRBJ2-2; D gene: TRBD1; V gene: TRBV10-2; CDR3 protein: CASSVTAGQGGGSAGELFF; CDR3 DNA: TGCGCCAGCAGTGTAACCGCGGGACAGGGGGGAGGAAGTGCCGGGGAGCTGTTTTTT
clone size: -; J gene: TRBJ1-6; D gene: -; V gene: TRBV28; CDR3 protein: CASSIRETWAGSYNSPLHF; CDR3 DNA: TGTGCCAGCAGTATCCGGGAAACCTGGGCGGGCTCCTATAATTCACCCCTCCACTTT
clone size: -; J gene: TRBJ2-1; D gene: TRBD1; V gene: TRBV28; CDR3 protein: CASSFPLRDRGQNEQFF; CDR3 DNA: TGTGCCAGCAGTTTCCCGCTCCGGGACAGGGGGCAAAATGAGCAGTTCTTC
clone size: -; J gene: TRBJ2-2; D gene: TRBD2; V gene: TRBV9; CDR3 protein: CASSPKTGLSTTGELFF; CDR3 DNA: TGTGCCAGCAGCCCAAAAACGGGACTATCGACCACCGGGGAGCTGTTTTTT
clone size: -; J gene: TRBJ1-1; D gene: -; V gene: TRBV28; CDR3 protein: CASSRQGSNTEAFF; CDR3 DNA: TGTGCCAGCAGTAGGCAGGGGTCAAACACTGAAGCTTTCTTT
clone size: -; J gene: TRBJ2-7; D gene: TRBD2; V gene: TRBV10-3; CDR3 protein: CAISGTSPYEQYF; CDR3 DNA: TGTGCCATCAGCGGGACTAGCCCATACGAGCAGTACTTC
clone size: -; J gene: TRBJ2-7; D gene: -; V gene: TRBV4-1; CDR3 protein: CASSQEGRSGTSYEQYF; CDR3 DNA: TGCGCCAGCAGCCAAGAAGGAAGGAGCGGTACCTCCTACGAGCAGTACTTC
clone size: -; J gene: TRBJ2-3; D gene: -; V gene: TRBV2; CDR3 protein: CASSESIDTQYF; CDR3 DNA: TGTGCCAGCAGTGAGAGTATAGATACGCAGTATTTT
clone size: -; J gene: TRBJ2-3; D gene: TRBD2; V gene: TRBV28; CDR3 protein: CASSSSGISDTQYF; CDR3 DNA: TGTGCCAGCAGTTCTAGCGGGATATCGGATACGCAGTATTTT
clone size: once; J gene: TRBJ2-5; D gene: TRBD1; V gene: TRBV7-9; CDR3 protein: CASSHGQGQETQYF; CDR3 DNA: TGTGCCAGCAGCCATGGACAGGGACAAGAGACCCAGTACTTC
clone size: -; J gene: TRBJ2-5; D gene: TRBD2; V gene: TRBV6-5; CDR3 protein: CASRGEGETQYF; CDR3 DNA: TGTGCCAGCAGGGGGGAGGGGGAGACCCAGTACTTC
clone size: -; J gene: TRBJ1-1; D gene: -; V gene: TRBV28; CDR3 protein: CASSNPGNTEAFF; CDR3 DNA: TGTGCCAGCAGCAACCCAGGGAACACTGAAGCTTTCTTT
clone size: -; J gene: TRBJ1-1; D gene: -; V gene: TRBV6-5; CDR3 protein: CASSTYARATEAFF; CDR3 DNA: TGTGCCAGCAGTACCTACGCCAGGGCCACTGAAGCTTTCTTT